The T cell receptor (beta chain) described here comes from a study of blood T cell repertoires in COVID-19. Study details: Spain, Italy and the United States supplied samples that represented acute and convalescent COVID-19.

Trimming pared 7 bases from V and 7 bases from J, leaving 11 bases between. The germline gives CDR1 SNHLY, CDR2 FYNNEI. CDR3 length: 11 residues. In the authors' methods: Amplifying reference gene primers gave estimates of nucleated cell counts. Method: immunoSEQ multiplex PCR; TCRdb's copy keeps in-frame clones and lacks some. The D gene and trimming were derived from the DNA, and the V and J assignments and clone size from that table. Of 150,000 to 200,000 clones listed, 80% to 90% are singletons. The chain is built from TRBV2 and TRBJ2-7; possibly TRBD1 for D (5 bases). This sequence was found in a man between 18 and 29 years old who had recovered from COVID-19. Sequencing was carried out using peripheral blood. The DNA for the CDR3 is TGTGCCAGCATTGCAGGGCGTGAGCAGTACTTC. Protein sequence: CASIAGREQYF.